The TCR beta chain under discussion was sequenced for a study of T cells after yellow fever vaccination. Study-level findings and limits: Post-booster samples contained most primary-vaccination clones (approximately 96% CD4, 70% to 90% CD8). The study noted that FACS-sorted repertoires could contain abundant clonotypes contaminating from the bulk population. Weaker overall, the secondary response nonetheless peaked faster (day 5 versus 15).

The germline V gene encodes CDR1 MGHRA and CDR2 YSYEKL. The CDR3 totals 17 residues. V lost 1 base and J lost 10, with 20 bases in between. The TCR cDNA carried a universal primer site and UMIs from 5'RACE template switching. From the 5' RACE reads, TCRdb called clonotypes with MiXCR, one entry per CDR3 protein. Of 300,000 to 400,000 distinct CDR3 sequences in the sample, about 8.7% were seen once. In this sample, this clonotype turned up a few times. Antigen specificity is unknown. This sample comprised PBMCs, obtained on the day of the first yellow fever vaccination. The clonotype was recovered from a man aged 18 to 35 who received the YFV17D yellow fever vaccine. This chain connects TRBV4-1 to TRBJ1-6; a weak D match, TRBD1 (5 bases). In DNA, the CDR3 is TGCGCCAGCAGCCAAGTAAGAAGTGGGGGTCTAGGCTCACCCCTCCACTTT. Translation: CASSQVRSGGLGSPLHF.